The 19 T cell receptor beta chains below were found in one sample sequenced in a study of blood T cell repertoires in COVID-19 (dated by TCRdb to 2020 to 2021). Libraries came from the immunoSEQ multiplex PCR assay. Here the immuneACCESS table is served through TCRdb, limited to in-frame sequences with V and J called. Missing clones are a known gap in these copies; in checked studies unresolved V genes cover under half, and the rest lacks a known reason. The sample table records about 61,000 clones; approximately 83% of these occur just once. Together, the top ten hold roughly 15% of the sample. The sample consisted of peripheral blood. The receptors originated from a human donor in a cohort sampled during active COVID-19.

This sequence joins TRBV29-1 and TRBJ2-2, with 9 bases that match TRBD1. Germline CDR1 is SQVTM and CDR2 is ANQGSEA. This CDR3 contains 13 residues. V was pared by 6 bases and J by 10 bases, with 9 bases of the junction left unmatched. This CDR3 reads CSVLPDRGEELFF. The DNA of the CDR3 is TGCAGCGTCCTACCGGACAGGGGCGAGGAGCTGTTTTTT.

The chain has TRBV7-3 and TRBJ2-6; 7 nucleotides match TRBD1. The germline gives CDR1 SGHTA, CDR2 FQGTGA. The CDR3 spans 15 residues. Unmatched junction bases numbered 2, after V lost 4 bases and J lost 2 bases. The CDR3 DNA is TGTGCCAGCAGCTCAGGGGGTGCTGGGGCCAACGTCCTGACTTTC. Translation: CASSSGGAGANVLTF.

The chain is built from TRBV5-1 and TRBJ2-1, with D tentatively TRBD2 (5 bases). This CDR3 spans 17 amino acids. The V end was cut by 3 bases, the J end by 0 bases, with 16 bases between. CDR1 is SGHRS and CDR2 is YFSETQ in the germline V gene. The CDR3 sequence: CASSSQPVGSSYNEQFF. CDR3 nucleotide sequence: TGCGCCAGCAGCTCACAACCGGTGGGGAGCTCCTACAATGAGCAGTTCTTC. Full variable domain (rest looked up from reference TRBV5-1 and TRBJ2-1): KAGVTQTPRYLIKTRGQQVTLSCSPISGHRSVSWYQQTPGQGLQFLFEYFSETQRNKGNFPGRFSGRQFSNSRSEMNVSTLELGDSALYLCASSSQPVGSSYNEQFFGPGTRLTVL.

The CDR3 DNA is TGTGCCAGCAGACACGACACCTCCTACAATGAGCAGTTCTTC. This sequence encodes CASRHDTSYNEQFF. The chain joins TRBV2 to TRBJ2-1; D uncertain. CDR3 length: 14 amino acids. V was pared by 6 bases and J by 0 bases, with 9 bases between. CDR1 and CDR2 (germline): SNHLY, FYNNEI. The whole variable domain, remainder taken from reference TRBV2 and TRBJ2-1, is EPEVTQTPSHQVTQMGQEVILRCVPISNHLYFYWYRQILGQKVEFLVSFYNNEISEKSEIFDDQFSVERPDGSNFTLKIRSTKLEDSAMYFCASRHDTSYNEQFFGPGTRLTVL.

The rearrangement links TRBV7-9 to TRBJ2-1, with TRBD1 matching over 9 bases. Trimming at V came to 5 bases and at J to 6 bases, leaving 8 bases not matched to a gene. The V gene's germline CDR1 is SEHNR and CDR2 FQNEAQ (reference sequence). This CDR3 spans 15 amino acids. In DNA, the CDR3 is TGTGCCAGCAGCATCGGGACAGGGTGGGGCAATGAGCAGTTCTTC. Translated, it gives CASSIGTGWGNEQFF.

The chain recombines TRBV11-3 with TRBJ2-7; TRBD2 matches at 7 bases. With 5 bases clipped from V and 2 bases from J, the junction kept 9 bases outside the gene matches. Per the germline V gene, CDR1 is SGHNT and CDR2 is YENEEA. This CDR3 region has 15 residues. Written as DNA, the CDR3 is TGTGCCAGCAGCCCCGGACTAGAAAAAGCCTACGAGCAGTACTTC. Amino acids: CASSPGLEKAYEQYF.

J is TRBJ1-4 and V is TRBV2, with TRBD1 identical over 7 bases. This CDR3 is 14 amino acids long. Germline assignment: CDR1 SNHLY and CDR2 FYNNEI. The junction had 6 bases not matched to a gene; V was cut back by 6 bases and J by 5 bases. CDR3 in DNA: TGTGCCAGCAGGAGGGACAGCAACAATGAAAAACTGTTTTTT. Translating gives CASRRDSNNEKLFF.

This clone was detected only once. The J gene is TRBJ1-2, the V gene TRBV7-2; possibly TRBD1 for D (6 bases). From germline, CDR1 is SGHTA and CDR2 FQGNSA. The V gene lost 2 bases and the J gene lost 5 bases, with 12 bases spanning the gap. The CDR3 covers 14 residues. The CDR3 nucleotides read TGTGCCAGCAGCTTAAGCCAGGGGCTATATGGCTACACCTTC. This gives the protein CASSLSQGLYGYTF.

This chain links TRBV6-5 with TRBJ1-6, with no clear D. V was cut by 2 bases and J by 0 bases, with 8 bases left in between. CDR1 and CDR2 from the germline V gene are MNHEY and SVGAGI. The CDR3 has 16 amino acids. The CDR3, as DNA: TGTGCCAGCAGTTACGCCGAGAGCTCCTATAATTCACCCCTCCACTTT. This sequence encodes CASSYAESSYNSPLHF.

This clone was recorded once. The chain joins TRBV28 to TRBJ1-1; D uncertain. Germline CDR1 and CDR2: MDHEN and SYDVKM. This CDR3 spans 12 amino acids. V lost 4 bases and J 0 bases, leaving 3 bases between the germline ends. As DNA, the CDR3 is TGTGCCAGCAGTTGGCTGAACACTGAAGCTTTCTTT. Its translation is CASSWLNTEAFF.

This chain links TRBV15 with TRBJ1-2; D remains ambiguous. Germline V gives CDR1 LNHNV, CDR2 YYDKDF (reference sequence). V was shortened by 5 bases and J by 4 bases, with 20 bases between the two germline ends. CDR3 length equals 16 residues. The CDR3 is CATSSKRYGSSYGYTF. In DNA form, the CDR3 reads TGTGCCACCAGCTCAAAACGATACGGGAGCTCCTATGGCTACACCTTC.

The chain recombines TRBV7-8 with TRBJ2-7; a weak D match, TRBD1 (5 bases). The V end lost 5 bases, the J end lost 3 bases, and 17 bases lay between the germline ends. CDR3 size: 15 residues. CDR1 SGHVS and CDR2 FQNEAQ come from the germline V gene. CDR3 sequence (DNA): TGTGCCAGCAGCCATGGGGCCATAGCAGTCTACGAGCAGTACTTC. Protein sequence: CASSHGAIAVYEQYF.

The count of this clone is one. The chain links TRBV28 to TRBJ1-2, with D possibly being TRBD1 (5 bases). This CDR3 is 13 amino acids long. Trimming removed 7 bases from V and 8 bases from J, with 17 bases in between. Per the germline V gene, CDR1 is MDHEN and CDR2 is SYDVKM. The CDR3: CASTLGGGFGYTF. In DNA form, the CDR3 reads TGTGCCAGCACCCTGGGCGGGGGGTTCGGCTACACCTTC.

About this clone: This CDR3 fails to terminate in the conserved phenylalanine or tryptophan, so it likely reflects a read error. Because the CDR3's place on the DNA is in doubt, the DNA is left out and the CDR3 is given as listed by TCRdb. The V call is TRBV6-5, the J call TRBJ1-1. Germline values: CDR1 MNHEY, CDR2 SVGAGI. 14 amino acids form the CDR3, both terminal residues included. The CDR3 spells CASSYSKGTSIVRI.

The gene calls are TRBV11-2 and TRBJ2-5; no firm D call. This CDR3 spans 13 amino acids. Germline CDR1 is SGHAT and CDR2 is FQNNGV. Trimming took off 3 bases at V and 2 bases at J, with 7 bases between the two ends. The DNA for the CDR3 is TGTGCCAGCAGCTTGAACAGACAAGAGACCCAGTACTTC. Protein sequence: CASSLNRQETQYF.

The chain links TRBV3-1 (or the pseudogene TRBV3-2) to TRBJ1-1; a possible D gene is TRBD1 (5 bases). The CDR3 contains 11 residues. CDR1 is LGHDT, CDR2 YNNKEL, per germline (reference sequence). Deletions cut 1 base from V and 10 bases from J, with 7 bases between. In DNA, the CDR3 is TGTGCCAGCAGCCAAGGAAGGGGAGCTTTCTTT. Its protein product is CASSQGRGAFF.

A note on this clone: Other DNA sequences in the sample encode the same CDR3. V gene TRBV4-1 combines with J gene TRBJ1-2; D possibly corresponds to TRBD1 (6 bases). Trimming pared 0 bases from V and 5 bases from J, leaving 13 bases between. The CDR3 consists of 15 residues. CDR1 MGHRA and CDR2 YSYEKL come from the germline V gene. The CDR3 loop reads CASSQDPTGLYGYTF. CDR3 nucleotides: TGCGCCAGCAGCCAAGACCCCACAGGGCTTTATGGCTACACCTTC.

This clone has a handful of counts. The CDR3 coding sequence is TGCGCCAGCAGCCGGACTAGCGGGATGGAGACCCAGTACTTC. Amino acids: CASSRTSGMETQYF. The rearrangement links TRBV4-1 to TRBJ2-5, with 12 bases matching TRBD2. Germline CDR1 and CDR2: MGHRA and YSYEKL. J was trimmed by 5 bases and V by 4 bases; bases with no gene match: 2. CDR3 length: 14 amino acids.

Here the CDR3 DNA reads TGTGCCAGTAGTATGGGAGGTTTAGAAAATCAGCCCCAGCATTTT. This codes for CASSMGGLENQPQHF. This rearrangement joins TRBV19 to TRBJ1-5; D is ambiguous. This CDR3 has 15 residues. The V end was cut by 3 bases, the J end by 4 bases, with 13 bases between. Germline V gene data show CDR1 as LNHDA and CDR2 as SQIVND (reference sequence).